This T cell receptor (beta chain) was sequenced for a study of blood T cell repertoires in COVID-19. The CDR3 runs 12 residues. The germline V gene has CDR1 GTSNPN and CDR2 SVGIG (reference sequence). The ends lost 8 bases at V and 7 bases at J; junction bases unmatched: 11. In the source study's methods: The authors estimated nucleated cell counts from reference gene primer amplification. Sequencing used immunoSEQ multiplex PCR; TCRdb keeps in-frame clones, though not all of them. V, J and clone size are those of that table, while D and trimming were read from the DNA. The data hold some 180,000 clones, with around 90% observed a single time.

What was sequenced was peripheral blood. This receptor was identified in a middle-aged man with acute or convalescent COVID-19. The genes are TRBV30 and TRBJ2-7, with TRBD1 matching 7 bases. The CDR3 sequence is CATRAGTAEQYF. The CDR3 region has the DNA TGTGCCACAAGGGCCGGGACAGCTGAGCAGTACTTC.